This passage covers 25 T cell receptor beta chains from one sample sequenced in a study of CD8+CD57+ T cells in acquired aplastic anemia (dated by TCRdb to the late 2010s). Instrument on record: Illumina HiSeq 2000. Profiling of TCR beta VDJ combinations and CDR3 sequences used genomic DNA as the template. TCRdb cleaned the public reads at Q25 with fastp, built clones with MiXCR and kept in-frame beta chains. CDR3 protein duplicates are merged, each entry listing the most common genes and DNA. For this sample the table gives around 400,000 distinct CDR3 sequences, of which roughly 64% were detected only once. The ten largest clones take up approximately 3.8% of the sample. What was sequenced was sorted CD4+, CD8+, or CD8+CD57+ T cells (not recorded which) from PBMCs. The source of these receptors is a human donor in good health, serving as a control.

This chain uses TRBV10-3 with TRBJ2-1, with 14 bases that match TRBD2. Losses at the gene ends were 4 bases for V and 4 bases for J; bases not matched to a gene: 3. CDR3 length: 16 residues. The germline V gene has CDR1 ENHRY and CDR2 SYGVKD. The CDR3 DNA follows: TGTGCCATCAGTGCGGGACTAGCGGGGGCGTACAATGAGCAGTTCTTC. It codes for CAISAGLAGAYNEQFF.

This clonotype was seen a single time. This chain links TRBV7-9 with TRBJ2-7; 12 nucleotides align to TRBD1. This CDR3 region has 14 residues. Germline values: CDR1 SEHNR, CDR2 FQNEAQ (reference sequence). Losses at the gene ends were 7 bases for V and 6 bases for J; bases not matched to a gene: 7. CDR3 nucleotides: TGTGCCAGCACCCATGGGACAGGGGGCAGCGAGCAGTACTTC. Translating gives CASTHGTGGSEQYF.

This sequence joins TRBV7-8 and TRBJ2-3; D is possibly TRBD2 (6 bases). Trimming took off 5 bases at V and 2 bases at J, with 20 bases between the two ends. This CDR3 is built from 17 residues. Germline V gene data show CDR1 as SGHVS and CDR2 as FQNEAQ. This CDR3 reads CASSVTRGALSTDTQYF. DNA of the CDR3: TGTGCCAGCAGCGTGACTCGCGGGGCCTTATCCACAGATACGCAGTATTTT.

Comment on this clonotype: The junction differs from germline at one of its ends, possibly a read error. The J gene is TRBJ2-1, the V gene TRBV29-1, with D possibly being TRBD1 (5 bases). CDR1 and CDR2 (germline): SQVTM, ANQGSEA. The CDR3 runs to 13 residues. The CDR3 sequence: CSAPADSWNEQFF. The CDR3 DNA reads TGCAGCGCCCCTGCAGACAGCTGGAATGAGCAGTTCTTT.

This clonotype was found many times. The rearrangement links TRBV7-9 to TRBJ1-2; D unresolved. This CDR3 region has 13 residues. Germline V gene data show CDR1 as SEHNR and CDR2 as FQNEAQ (reference sequence). V gave up 0 bases and J gave up 4 bases, with 6 bases separating them. The CDR3 spells CASSLAGFYGYTF. CDR3 DNA sequence: TGTGCCAGCAGCTTAGCTGGGTTCTATGGCTACACCTTC.

This clonotype has just a few counts. This chain's CDR3 is CSARAGGNSPLHF. CDR3 coding DNA: TGCAGTGCTAGAGCGGGGGGAAATTCACCCCTCCACTTT. The V gene is TRBV20-1, the J gene TRBJ1-6, with D perhaps matching TRBD1 (5 bases). Germline CDR1 reads DFQATT; CDR2 reads SNEGSKA (reference sequence). V dropped 1 base and J dropped 7 bases, with 8 bases sitting between them. This CDR3 comprises 13 residues.

This clonotype was seen ten or more times. The V gene is TRBV7-9, the J gene TRBJ1-1; D possibly corresponds to TRBD1 (6 bases). This CDR3 spans 13 amino acids. The V and J ends lost 5 bases and 2 bases respectively, with 9 bases between them. Germline loops: CDR1 SEHNR, CDR2 FQNEAQ (reference sequence). The CDR3 region is CASSQGRNTEAFF. The CDR3, as DNA: TGTGCCAGCAGCCAGGGGCGTAACACTGAAGCTTTCTTT.

The gene calls are TRBV12-3 or TRBV12-4 and TRBJ2-1, with a tentative D call TRBD1 (5 bases). The CDR3 runs 15 residues. V dropped 6 bases and J dropped 5 bases, with 17 bases sitting between them. The CDR3 protein is CASSRSDPGNNEQFF. CDR3 DNA sequence: TGTGCCAGCAGCAGGAGCGACCCAGGGAACAATGAGCAGTTCTTC.

The chain links TRBV5-1 to TRBJ2-7; D uncertain. The V end was cut by 4 bases, the J end by 6 bases, with 17 bases between. The CDR3 runs to 14 residues. Germline-derived CDR1 and CDR2 are SGHRS and YFSETQ. The CDR3: CASSKVRHVAEQYF. The CDR3, as DNA: TGCGCCAGCAGCAAGGTCCGGCATGTGGCCGAGCAGTACTTC.

With respect to this clonotype: The limits of the CDR3 on the DNA are not certain, so only TCRdb's listed CDR3 is given. This chain links TRBV29-1 with TRBJ2-1; the table's D gene call, TRBD2, was not cross checked with the DNA. The V gene's germline CDR1 is SQVTM and CDR2 ANQGSEA. Both ends counted, the CDR3 spans 13 residues. This chain's CDR3 is CSVVGGGANKQFF.

The V and J genes are TRBV2 and TRBJ2-3; 12 positions match TRBD2. The germline V gene has CDR1 SNHLY and CDR2 FYNNEI. The CDR3 contains 16 residues. Unmatched junction bases numbered 4, after V lost 4 bases and J lost 2 bases. CDR3 loop: CASSGASGGDTDTQYF. The CDR3 DNA reads TGTGCCAGCAGTGGGGCTAGCGGGGGGGACACAGATACGCAGTATTTT.

The chain combines TRBV5-1 with TRBJ2-7, with D possibly TRBD2 on 6 matching bases. The CDR3 runs 14 residues. The V and J ends lost 7 bases and 5 bases respectively, with 19 bases between them. Germline lookup yields CDR1 SGHRS and CDR2 YFSETQ. Here the CDR3 DNA reads TGCGCCAGCGGCGTGTCGGGACTCTACAACGAGCAGTACTTC. It translates to CASGVSGLYNEQYF.

This clonotype was counted at least ten times. The chain uses TRBV6-2 or TRBV6-3 and TRBJ1-5; 10 bases agree with TRBD1. Germline loops: CDR1 MNHEY, CDR2 SVGEGT. The CDR3 consists of 15 residues. Losses at the gene ends were 4 bases for V and 5 bases for J; bases not matched to a gene: 5. This CDR3 reads CASSSGTGVDQPQHF. The CDR3 DNA reads as TGTGCCAGCAGTTCCGGGACAGGGGTAGATCAGCCCCAGCATTTT.

V is TRBV7-2 and J is TRBJ2-3; 7 nucleotides agree with TRBD1. The germline gives CDR1 SGHTA, CDR2 FQGNSA. The CDR3 consists of 15 residues. Trimming took 1 base from V and 15 from J; bases not matched to a gene: 16. For the CDR3, the DNA is TGTGCCAGCAGCTTAGTCCCGACAGGGATGGGCTATGGCTATTTT. Its translation: CASSLVPTGMGYGYF.

On this clonotype itself: A much larger clone lies a single base off, so this may be a read error. The chain is built from TRBV6-1 and TRBJ1-2; D unclear. The CDR3 totals 13 residues. The V gene's germline CDR1 is MNHNS and CDR2 SASEGT. The V end was cut by 8 bases, the J end by 5 bases, with 15 bases between. The CDR3 reads CASRTGVSYGYTF. The CDR3 region has the DNA TGTGCCAGCCGGACCGGCGTCAGTTATGGCTACACCTTC.

In this sample, this clonotype turned up a few times. This rearrangement joins TRBV29-1 to TRBJ2-5, with D possibly being TRBD1 (5 bases). V was clipped by 8 bases and J by 2 bases, with 12 bases between them. The germline CDR1 and CDR2 sequences are SQVTM and ANQGSEA. This CDR3 is built from 12 residues. The CDR3 here is CSPGQGQETQYF. The CDR3 DNA follows: TGCAGCCCCGGACAAGGTCAAGAGACCCAGTACTTC.

The chain uses TRBV7-2 and TRBJ1-6; D is uncertain. V was shortened by 2 bases and J by 13 bases, with 24 bases between the two germline ends. There are 17 residues in the CDR3. Germline lookup yields CDR1 SGHTA and CDR2 FQGNSA. CDR3 DNA: TGTGCCAGCAGCTTACTGAGGTTGGATGGCTACACCTTCCCCCTCCACTTT. It codes for CASSLLRLDGYTFPLHF.

The CDR3 nucleotides read TGCGCCAGCAGCTACCGGGACTTAGGGAACAATGAGCAGTTCTTC. Amino acid sequence: CASSYRDLGNNEQFF. This chain uses TRBV5-1 with TRBJ2-1, with a weak D call TRBD2 (6 bases). V was cut by 3 bases and J by 5 bases, with 15 bases left in between. Germline V CDR1 and CDR2: SGHRS, YFSETQ. The CDR3 loop spans 15 amino acids.

This clonotype has only a few counts. The junction shows a germline mismatch at one end, possibly a read error. J is TRBJ2-3 and V is TRBV6-4; a weak D match, TRBD2 (6 bases). This CDR3 is built from 14 residues. The germline gives CDR1 MRHNA, CDR2 SNTAGT. The CDR3 loop reads CAGSDYLGAGTQYF. CDR3 sequence (DNA): TGTGCCGGCAGTGACTACCTCGGGGCGGGGACGCAGTATTTT.

The table lists this clonotype with many counts. The J gene is TRBJ1-3, the V gene TRBV5-1; D not certain. Trimming took off 4 bases at V and 0 bases at J, with 11 bases between the two ends. Germline lookup yields CDR1 SGHRS and CDR2 YFSETQ. The CDR3 contains 15 residues. CDR3 residues: CASSVDGSSGNTIYF. The CDR3 DNA reads as TGCGCCAGCAGCGTCGACGGGAGCTCTGGAAACACCATATATTTT.

The J gene is TRBJ2-7, the V gene TRBV7-2, with TRBD1 matching 9 bases. Losses at the gene ends were 5 bases for V and 5 bases for J; bases not matched to a gene: 7. CDR3 length: 14 residues. Germline CDR1 is SGHTA and CDR2 is FQGNSA. The CDR3 sequence: CASSARDRDDEQYF. For the CDR3, the DNA is TGTGCCAGCAGCGCGCGGGACAGGGACGACGAGCAGTACTTC.

This clonotype was observed once. The genes are TRBV4-2 and TRBJ1-1; D is possibly TRBD1 (5 bases). The CDR3 has 15 residues. Between the trimmed V and J ends, which lost 5 bases and 0 bases, there was a span of 13 bases. Germline V gene data show CDR1 as LGHNA and CDR2 as YNFKEQ. The CDR3 nucleotides read TGTGCCAGCAGCTTTGGGGGTAGGATGAACACTGAAGCTTTCTTT. As protein: CASSFGGRMNTEAFF.

The genes are TRBV29-1 and TRBJ1-2, with no clear D. V lost 3 bases and J lost 5, with 7 bases in between. Germline CDR1 is SQVTM and CDR2 is ANQGSEA. The CDR3 covers 11 residues. CDR3 region: CSVDTVYGYTF. Here the CDR3 DNA reads TGCAGCGTTGATACCGTGTATGGCTACACCTTC.

This clonotype was seen ten or more times. The J gene is TRBJ1-2, the V gene TRBV6-2 or TRBV6-3; TRBD1 matches at 7 bases. V lost 2 bases to trimming and J lost 2 bases; unmatched junction nucleotides: 5. The germline V gene has CDR1 MNHEY and CDR2 SVGEGT. The CDR3 sequence is 15 residues long. CDR3 in amino acids: CASSYGTAKNYGYTF. The CDR3 DNA sequence: TGTGCCAGCAGTTACGGGACAGCGAAAAACTATGGCTACACCTTC.

This clonotype was seen only once. V usage is TRBV5-1 and J usage is TRBJ1-2; 7 nucleotides match TRBD1. Germline lookup yields CDR1 SGHRS and CDR2 YFSETQ. The CDR3 totals 16 residues. The V gene end was trimmed by 4 bases and the J gene end by 1 base; junction bases not matched to a gene: 10. The CDR3 bases are TGCGCCAGCAGCCTACGGGACAGAAGGGATAACTATGGCTACACCTTC. Protein product: CASSLRDRRDNYGYTF.